Listed here is a single T cell receptor beta chain. Profiled with immunoSEQ multiplex PCR; TCRdb holds only in-frame clones, not every one. The profile covers roughly 44,000 clones, with around 76% appearing a single time and around 10% taken by the ten largest. The CDR3 totals 17 residues. The germline gives CDR1 SGDLS, CDR2 YYNGEE. The V gene lost 3 bases and the J gene lost 2 bases, with 21 bases spanning the gap. These data come from a study of radiotherapy plus CTLA-4 blockade in lung cancer. Sequenced material: peripheral blood, taken from a patient treated with radiotherapy plus ipilimumab. The V gene is TRBV9, the J gene TRBJ2-7, with D possibly being TRBD1 or TRBD2 (5 bases each). This clonotype originated in a human donor with non-small cell lung cancer who had stable disease on radiotherapy plus ipilimumab. The CDR3 is CASSEASGTRGAYEQYV. CDR3 in DNA: TGTGCCAGCAGCGAAGCCTCCGGGACCCGAGGTGCCTACGAGCAGTACGTC.